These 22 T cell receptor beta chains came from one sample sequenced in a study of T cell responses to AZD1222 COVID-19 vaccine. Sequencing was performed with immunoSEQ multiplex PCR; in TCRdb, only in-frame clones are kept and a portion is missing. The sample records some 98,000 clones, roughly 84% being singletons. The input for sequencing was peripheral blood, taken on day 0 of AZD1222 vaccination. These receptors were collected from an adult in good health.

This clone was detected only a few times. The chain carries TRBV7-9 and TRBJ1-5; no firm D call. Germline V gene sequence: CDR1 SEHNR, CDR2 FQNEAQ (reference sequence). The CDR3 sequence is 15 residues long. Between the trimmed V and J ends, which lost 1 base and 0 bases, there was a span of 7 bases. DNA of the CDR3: TGTGCCAGCAGCTTAGATACGGATAGCAATCAGCCCCAGCATTTT. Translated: CASSLDTDSNQPQHF. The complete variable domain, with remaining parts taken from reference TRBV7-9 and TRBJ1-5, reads DTGVSQNPRHKITKRGQNVTFRCDPISEHNRLYWYRQTLGQGPEFLTYFQNEAQLEKSRLLSDRFSAERPKGSFSTLEIQRTEQGDSAMYLCASSLDTDSNQPQHFGDGTRLSIL.

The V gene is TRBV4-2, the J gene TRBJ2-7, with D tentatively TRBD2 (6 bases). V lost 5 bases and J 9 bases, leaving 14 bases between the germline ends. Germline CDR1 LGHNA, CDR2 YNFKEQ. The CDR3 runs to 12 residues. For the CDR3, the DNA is TGTGCCAGCAGCTCCCGACTAGATGGGCAGTACTTC. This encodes CASSSRLDGQYF.

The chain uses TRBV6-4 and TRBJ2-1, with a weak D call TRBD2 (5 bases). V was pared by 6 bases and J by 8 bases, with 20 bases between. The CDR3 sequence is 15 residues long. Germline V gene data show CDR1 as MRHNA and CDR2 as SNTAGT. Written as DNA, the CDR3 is TGTGCCAGCAGCCCAACCGGGAATACGATTCATGAGCAGTTCTTC. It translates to CASSPTGNTIHEQFF.

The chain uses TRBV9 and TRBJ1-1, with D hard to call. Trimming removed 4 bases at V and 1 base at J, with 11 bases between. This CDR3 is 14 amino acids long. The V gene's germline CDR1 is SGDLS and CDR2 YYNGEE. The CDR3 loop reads CASSTRLTNTEAFF. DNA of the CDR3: TGTGCCAGCAGCACAAGACTGACGAACACTGAAGCTTTCTTT.

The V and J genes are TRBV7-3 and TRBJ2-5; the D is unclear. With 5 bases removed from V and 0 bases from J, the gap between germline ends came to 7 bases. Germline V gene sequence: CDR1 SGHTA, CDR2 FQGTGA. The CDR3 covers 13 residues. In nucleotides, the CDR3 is TGTGCCAGCAGCCTAATGTACCAAGAGACCCAGTACTTC. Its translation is CASSLMYQETQYF.

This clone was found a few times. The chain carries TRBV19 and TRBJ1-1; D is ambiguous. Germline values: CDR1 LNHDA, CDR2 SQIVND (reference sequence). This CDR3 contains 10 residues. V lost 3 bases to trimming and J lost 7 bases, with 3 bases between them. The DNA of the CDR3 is TGTGCCAGTAGTATGTTTGAAGCTTTCTTT. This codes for CASSMFEAFF. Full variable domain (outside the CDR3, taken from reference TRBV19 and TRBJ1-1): DGGITQSPKYLFRKEGQNVTLSCEQNLNHDAMYWYRQDPGQGLRLIYYSQIVNDFQKGDIAEGYSVSREKKESFPLTVTSAQKNPTAFYLCASSMFEAFFGQGTRLTVV.

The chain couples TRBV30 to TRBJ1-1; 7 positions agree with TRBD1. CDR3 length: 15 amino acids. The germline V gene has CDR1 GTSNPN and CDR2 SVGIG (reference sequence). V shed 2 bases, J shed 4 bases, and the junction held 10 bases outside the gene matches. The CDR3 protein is CAWSSPGGGSTEAFF. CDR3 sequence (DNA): TGTGCCTGGAGTTCCCCAGGGGGGGGTAGCACTGAAGCTTTCTTT.

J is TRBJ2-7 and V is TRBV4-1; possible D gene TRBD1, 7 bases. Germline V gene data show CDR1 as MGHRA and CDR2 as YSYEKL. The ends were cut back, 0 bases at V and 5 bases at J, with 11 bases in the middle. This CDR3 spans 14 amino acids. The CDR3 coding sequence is TGCGCCAGCAGCCAAGAGGCCAGGGGGGACGAGCAGTACTTC. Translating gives CASSQEARGDEQYF.

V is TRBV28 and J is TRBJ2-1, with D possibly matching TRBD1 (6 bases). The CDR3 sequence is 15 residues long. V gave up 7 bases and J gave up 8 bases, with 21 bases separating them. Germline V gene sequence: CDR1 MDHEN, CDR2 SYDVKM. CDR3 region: CASTPPGQGIYEQFF. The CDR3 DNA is TGTGCCAGCACCCCCCCCGGGCAGGGGATCTATGAGCAGTTCTTC.

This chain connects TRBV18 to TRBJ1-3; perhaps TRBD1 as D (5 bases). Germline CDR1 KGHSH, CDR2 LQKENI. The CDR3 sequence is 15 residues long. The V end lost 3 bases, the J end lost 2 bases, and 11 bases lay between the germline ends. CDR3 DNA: TGTGCCAGCTCACCGTCCAGGGAAGCTGGAAACACCATATATTTT. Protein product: CASSPSREAGNTIYF.

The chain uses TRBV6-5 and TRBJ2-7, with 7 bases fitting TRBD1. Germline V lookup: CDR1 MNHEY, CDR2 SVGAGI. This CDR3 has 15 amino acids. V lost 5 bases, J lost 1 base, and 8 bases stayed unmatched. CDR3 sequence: CASSPDRDRSYEQYF. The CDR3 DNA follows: TGTGCCAGCAGTCCAGACAGGGATAGGTCCTACGAGCAGTACTTC.

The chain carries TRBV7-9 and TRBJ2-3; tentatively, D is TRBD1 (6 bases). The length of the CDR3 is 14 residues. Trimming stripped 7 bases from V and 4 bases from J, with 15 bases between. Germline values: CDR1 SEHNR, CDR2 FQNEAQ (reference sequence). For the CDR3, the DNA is TGTGCCAGCACTCGAGATGGGGGCCCAGATACGCAGTATTTT. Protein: CASTRDGGPDTQYF.

This CDR3 reads CASSLGRRGQGGELFF. CDR3 coding DNA: TGTGCCAGCAGTCTAGGGAGAAGGGGGCAAGGCGGGGAGCTGTTTTTT. This chain links TRBV28 with TRBJ2-2, with 7 bases identical to TRBD1. Looked up from germline, CDR1 is MDHEN and CDR2 is SYDVKM. V gave up 5 bases and J gave up 7 bases; unmatched junction bases: 13. This CDR3 has 16 residues.

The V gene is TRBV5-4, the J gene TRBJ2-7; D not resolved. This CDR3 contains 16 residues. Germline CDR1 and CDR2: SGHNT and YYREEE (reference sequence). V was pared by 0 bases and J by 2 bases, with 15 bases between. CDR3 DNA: TGTGCCAGCAGCTTGGGGCCCCGACCCATAGCCTACGAGCAGTACTTC. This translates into CASSLGPRPIAYEQYF.

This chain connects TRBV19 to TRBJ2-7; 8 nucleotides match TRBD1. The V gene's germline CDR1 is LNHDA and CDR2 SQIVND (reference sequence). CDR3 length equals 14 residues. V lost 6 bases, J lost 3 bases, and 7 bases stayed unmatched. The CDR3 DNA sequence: TGTGCCAGTAGGAACGGACAGGGAATCTACGAGCAGTACTTC. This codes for CASRNGQGIYEQYF.

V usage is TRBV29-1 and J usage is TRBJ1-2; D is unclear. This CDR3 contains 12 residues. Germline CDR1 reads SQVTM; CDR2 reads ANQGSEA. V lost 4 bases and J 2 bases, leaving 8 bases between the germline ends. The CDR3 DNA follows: TGCAGCGTTGCGGCTCTAAACTATGGCTACACCTTC. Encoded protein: CSVAALNYGYTF.

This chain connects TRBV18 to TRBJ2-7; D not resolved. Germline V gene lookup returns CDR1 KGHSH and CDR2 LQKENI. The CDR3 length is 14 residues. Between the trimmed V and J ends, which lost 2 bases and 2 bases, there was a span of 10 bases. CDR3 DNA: TGTGCCAGCTCACCAGAGGCCCTCCCCTACGAGCAGTACTTC. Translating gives CASSPEALPYEQYF.

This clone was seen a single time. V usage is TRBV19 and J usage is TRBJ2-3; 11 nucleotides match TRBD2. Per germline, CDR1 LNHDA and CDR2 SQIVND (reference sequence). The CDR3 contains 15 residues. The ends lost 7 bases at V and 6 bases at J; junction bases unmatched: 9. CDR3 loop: CASTFRTSGWDTQYF. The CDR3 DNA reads TGTGCCAGTACCTTCAGGACTAGCGGGTGGGATACGCAGTATTTT.

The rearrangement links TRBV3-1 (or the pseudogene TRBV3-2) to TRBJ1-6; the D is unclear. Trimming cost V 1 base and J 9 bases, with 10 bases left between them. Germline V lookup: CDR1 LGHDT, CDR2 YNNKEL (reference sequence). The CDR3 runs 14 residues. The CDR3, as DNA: TGTGCCAGCAGCCAAGTAGGGTATGGTTCACCCCTCCACTTT. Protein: CASSQVGYGSPLHF.

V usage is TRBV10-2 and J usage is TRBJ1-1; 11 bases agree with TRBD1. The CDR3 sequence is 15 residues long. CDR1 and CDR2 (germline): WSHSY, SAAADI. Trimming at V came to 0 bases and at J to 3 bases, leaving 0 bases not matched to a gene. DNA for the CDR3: TGCGCCAGCAGTGAGTCGGACAGGGGGCACACTGAAGCTTTCTTT. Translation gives CASSESDRGHTEAFF.

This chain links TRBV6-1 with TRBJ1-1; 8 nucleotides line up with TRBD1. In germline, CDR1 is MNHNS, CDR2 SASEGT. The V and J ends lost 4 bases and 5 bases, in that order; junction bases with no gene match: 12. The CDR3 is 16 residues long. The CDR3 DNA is TGTGCCAGCAGTGTGTACTCAGGACAGGGAAAAACTGAAGCTTTCTTT. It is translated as CASSVYSGQGKTEAFF.

The CDR3: CASSPAGDNYGYTF. In DNA, the CDR3 is TGTGCCAGCAGCCCGGCGGGGGATAACTATGGCTACACCTTC. This chain joins TRBV7-7 and TRBJ1-2, with D perhaps TRBD1 (5 bases). From germline, CDR1 is SSHAT and CDR2 FNYEAQ (reference sequence). The CDR3 loop spans 14 amino acids. V was clipped by 5 bases and J by 1 base, with 11 bases between them.